The T cell receptor beta chain under discussion was sequenced for a study of CD8+ T cells in alopecia areata. Study background: A 6-month period off drug followed tofacitinib, which lasted 6 to 18 months.

Researchers gathered lesional scalp punch biopsies and peripheral blood from patients with alopecia areata. RNA was isolated and reverse transcribed to cDNA, the sequencing template. Assay: immunoSEQ multiplex PCR; the TCRdb copy retains only in-frame clones and omits some. The sample contains 150,000 or so clones, 87% of which appear only once. The sample was CD8+ T cells sorted from blood, taken at week 0. This receptor was taken from a human donor with alopecia areata.

The CDR3 DNA reads TGCGCCAGCAGCCAATATCTAGCGGGAACCGACTTACCATACAATGAGCAGTTCTTC. Translation gives CASSQYLAGTDLPYNEQFF. This chain links TRBV4-1 with TRBJ2-1, with TRBD2 matching over 9 bases. CDR1 is MGHRA, CDR2 YSYEKL, per germline. Unmatched junction bases numbered 15, after V lost 2 bases and J lost 4 bases. The CDR3 consists of 19 residues.